This T cell receptor beta chain was documented in a study of CD8 T cells in ankylosing spondylitis. This clonotype showed up just a few times. MiXCR, applied by TCRdb to the 5' RACE reads, yields one record per CDR3 protein. The repertoire holds roughly 230,000 distinct CDR3 sequences, with under 20% as singletons. The CDR3 runs 14 residues. V was pared by 0 bases and J by 7 bases, with 11 bases between. Germline CDR1 and CDR2: SGHKS and YYEKEE (reference sequence). The sequence was obtained from a male donor with ankylosing spondylitis or in good health (not recorded which). The chain is built from TRBV5-5 and TRBJ2-1; no clear D gene. Sequenced sample: blood, either unsorted or a sorted T cell fraction (not recorded which). The CDR3: CASSLVVSPNEQFF. For the CDR3, the DNA is TGTGCCAGCAGCTTGGTAGTCTCGCCTAATGAGCAGTTCTTC. Based on the CDR3 plus reference TRBV5-5 and TRBJ2-1, the full variable domain is DAGVTQSPTHLIKTRGQQVTLRCSPISGHKSVSWYQQVLGQGPQFIFQYYEKEERGRGNFPDRFSARQFPNYSSELNVNALLLGDSALYLCASSLVVSPNEQFFGPGTRLTVL.